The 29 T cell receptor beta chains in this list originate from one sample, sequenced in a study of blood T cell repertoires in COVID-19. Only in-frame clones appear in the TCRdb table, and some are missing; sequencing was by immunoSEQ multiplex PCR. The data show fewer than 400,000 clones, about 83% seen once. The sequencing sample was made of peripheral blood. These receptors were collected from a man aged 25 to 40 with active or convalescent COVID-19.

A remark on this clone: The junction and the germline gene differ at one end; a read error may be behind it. CDR3 residues: CVSSHPRLAYNEQFF. Here the CDR3 DNA reads TGCGTCAGCAGCCACCCTAGGCTAGCGTACAATGAGCAGTTCTTC. The rearrangement uses TRBV4-3 and TRBJ2-1, with a weak D call TRBD2 (6 bases). Per germline, CDR1 LGHNA and CDR2 YSLEER. The CDR3 covers 15 residues.

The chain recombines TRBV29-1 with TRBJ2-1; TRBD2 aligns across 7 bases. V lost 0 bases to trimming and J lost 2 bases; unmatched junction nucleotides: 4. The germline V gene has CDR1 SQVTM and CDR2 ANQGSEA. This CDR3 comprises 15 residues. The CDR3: CSVEDRAGAYNEQFF. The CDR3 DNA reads TGCAGCGTTGAAGATCGGGCGGGAGCCTACAATGAGCAGTTCTTC.

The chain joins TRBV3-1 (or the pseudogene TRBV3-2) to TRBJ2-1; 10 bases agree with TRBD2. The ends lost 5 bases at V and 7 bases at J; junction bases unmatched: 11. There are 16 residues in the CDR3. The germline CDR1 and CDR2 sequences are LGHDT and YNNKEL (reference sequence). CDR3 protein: CASSRPLWTSGNEQFF. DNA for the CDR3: TGTGCCAGCAGCAGACCCCTCTGGACTAGCGGTAATGAGCAGTTCTTC.

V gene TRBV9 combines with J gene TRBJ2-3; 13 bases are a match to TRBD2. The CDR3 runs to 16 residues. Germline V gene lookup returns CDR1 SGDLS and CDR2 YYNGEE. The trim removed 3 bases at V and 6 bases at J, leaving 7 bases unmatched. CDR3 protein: CASSALAGGPGDTQYF. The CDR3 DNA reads TGTGCCAGCAGCGCACTAGCGGGAGGGCCTGGGGATACGCAGTATTTT.

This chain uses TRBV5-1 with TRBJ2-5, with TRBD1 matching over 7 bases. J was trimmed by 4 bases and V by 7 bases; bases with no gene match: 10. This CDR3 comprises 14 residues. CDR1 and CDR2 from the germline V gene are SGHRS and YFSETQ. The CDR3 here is CASGLQGVGETQYF. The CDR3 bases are TGCGCCAGCGGACTCCAGGGGGTTGGAGAGACCCAGTACTTC.

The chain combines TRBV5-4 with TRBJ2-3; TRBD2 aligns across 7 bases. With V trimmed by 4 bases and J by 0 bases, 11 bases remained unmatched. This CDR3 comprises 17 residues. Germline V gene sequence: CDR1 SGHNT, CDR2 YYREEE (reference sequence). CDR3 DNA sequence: TGTGCCAGCAGCGCTCAGAGGGGAGGGGCTAGCACAGATACGCAGTATTTT. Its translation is CASSAQRGGASTDTQYF.

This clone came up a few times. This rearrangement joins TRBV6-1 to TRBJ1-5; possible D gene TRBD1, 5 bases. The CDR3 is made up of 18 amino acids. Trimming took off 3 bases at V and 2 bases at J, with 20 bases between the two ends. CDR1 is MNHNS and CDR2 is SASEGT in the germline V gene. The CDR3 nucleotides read TGTGCCAGCAGTGAGGAGGGACGAGGCGGCTTTGGCAATCAGCCCCAGCATTTT. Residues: CASSEEGRGGFGNQPQHF.

The CDR3: CASSYAGQGWEQYF. In DNA, the CDR3 is TGTGCCAGCAGTTACGCCGGACAGGGATGGGAGCAGTACTTC. The J gene is TRBJ2-7, the V gene TRBV6-5, with 8 bases fitting TRBD1. Germline CDR1 and CDR2: MNHEY and SVGAGI. The CDR3 sequence is 14 residues long. V gave up 2 bases and J gave up 7 bases; unmatched junction bases: 7.

CDR3 bases: TGTGCCAGCAGCGTAGTGGGACTGATCACAGATACGCAGTATTTT. It encodes CASSVVGLITDTQYF. The rearrangement joins TRBV9 to TRBJ2-3, with a possible D match to TRBD2 (6 bases). The CDR3 contains 15 residues. Trimming removed 0 bases at V and 2 bases at J, with 10 bases between. Germline V gene data show CDR1 as SGDLS and CDR2 as YYNGEE.

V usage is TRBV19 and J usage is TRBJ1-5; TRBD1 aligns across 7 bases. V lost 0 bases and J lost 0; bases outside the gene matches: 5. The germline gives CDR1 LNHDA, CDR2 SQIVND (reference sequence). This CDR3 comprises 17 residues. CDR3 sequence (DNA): TGTGCCAGTAGTATAGAAGGGGGCCTCTATAGCAATCAGCCCCAGCATTTT. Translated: CASSIEGGLYSNQPQHF.

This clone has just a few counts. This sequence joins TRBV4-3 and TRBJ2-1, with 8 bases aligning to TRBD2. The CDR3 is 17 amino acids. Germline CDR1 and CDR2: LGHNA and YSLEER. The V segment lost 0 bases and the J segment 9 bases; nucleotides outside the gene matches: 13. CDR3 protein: CASSQDPAGGRFAEQFF. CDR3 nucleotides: TGCGCCAGCAGCCAAGATCCCGCGGGGGGCAGGTTTGCTGAGCAGTTCTTC.

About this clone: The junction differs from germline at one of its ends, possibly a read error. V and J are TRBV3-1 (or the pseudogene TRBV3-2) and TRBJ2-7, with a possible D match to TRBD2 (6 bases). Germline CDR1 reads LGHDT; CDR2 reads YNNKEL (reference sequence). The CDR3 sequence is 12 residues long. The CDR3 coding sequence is TGTGCCAGCAGCCAGGGCGGGGAGCCGCTGGAGTTC. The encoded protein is CASSQGGEPLEF.

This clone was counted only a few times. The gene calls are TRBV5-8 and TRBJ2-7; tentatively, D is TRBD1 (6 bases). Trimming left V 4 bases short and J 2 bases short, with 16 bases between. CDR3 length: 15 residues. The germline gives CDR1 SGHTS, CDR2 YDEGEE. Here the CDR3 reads CASSPLRGNPYEQYF. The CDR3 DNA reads TGTGCCAGCAGCCCCCTTAGGGGGAACCCCTACGAGCAGTACTTC.

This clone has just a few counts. DNA of the CDR3: TGTGCCAGCGGCCAGGGGGGCAGGGCTGCCTATGGCTACACCTTC. Its protein product is CASGQGGRAAYGYTF. The chain couples TRBV7-9 to TRBJ1-2; 7 positions agree with TRBD1. J lost 4 bases, V lost 8 bases, and 13 bases had no gene match. The CDR3 sequence is 15 residues long. Per the germline V gene, CDR1 is SEHNR and CDR2 is FQNEAQ (reference sequence).

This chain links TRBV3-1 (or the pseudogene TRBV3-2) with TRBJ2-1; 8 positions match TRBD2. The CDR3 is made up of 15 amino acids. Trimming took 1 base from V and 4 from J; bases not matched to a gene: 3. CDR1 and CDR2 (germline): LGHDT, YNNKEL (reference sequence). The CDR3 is CASSQGSGVYNEQFF. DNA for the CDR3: TGTGCCAGCAGCCAAGGTAGCGGGGTTTACAATGAGCAGTTCTTC.

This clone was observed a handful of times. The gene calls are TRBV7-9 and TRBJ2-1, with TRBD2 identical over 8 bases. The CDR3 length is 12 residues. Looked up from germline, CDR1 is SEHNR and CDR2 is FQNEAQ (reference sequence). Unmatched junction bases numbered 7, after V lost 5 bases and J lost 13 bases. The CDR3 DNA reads TGTGCCAGCAGCCCCGGGGGGGTGATACAGTTCTTC. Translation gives CASSPGGVIQFF.

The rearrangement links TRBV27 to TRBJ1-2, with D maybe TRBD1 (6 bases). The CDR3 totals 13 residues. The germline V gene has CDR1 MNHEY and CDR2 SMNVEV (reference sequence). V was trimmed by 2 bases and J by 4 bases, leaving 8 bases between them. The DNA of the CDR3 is TGTGCCAGCAGTTTAGGGGGCTTCTATGGCTACACCTTC. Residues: CASSLGGFYGYTF.

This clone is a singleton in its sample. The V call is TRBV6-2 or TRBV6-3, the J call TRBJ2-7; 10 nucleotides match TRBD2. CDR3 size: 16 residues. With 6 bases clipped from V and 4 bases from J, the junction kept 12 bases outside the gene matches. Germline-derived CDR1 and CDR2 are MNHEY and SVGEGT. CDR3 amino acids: CASSPNSGGTRYEQYF. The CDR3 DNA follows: TGTGCCAGCAGCCCTAATAGCGGGGGGACCCGGTACGAGCAGTACTTC.

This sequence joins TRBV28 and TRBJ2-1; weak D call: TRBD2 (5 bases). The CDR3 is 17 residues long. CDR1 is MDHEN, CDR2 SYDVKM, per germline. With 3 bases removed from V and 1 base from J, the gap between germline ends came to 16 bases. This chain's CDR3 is CASSFGPSSGSYNEQFF. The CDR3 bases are TGTGCCAGCAGTTTTGGCCCTTCAAGCGGTTCCTACAATGAGCAGTTCTTC.

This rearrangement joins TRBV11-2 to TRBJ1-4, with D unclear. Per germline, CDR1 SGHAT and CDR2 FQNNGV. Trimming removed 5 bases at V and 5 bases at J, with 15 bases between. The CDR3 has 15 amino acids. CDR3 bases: TGTGCCAGCAGCCCTCGGTACAGTCCGAATGAAAAACTGTTTTTT. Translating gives CASSPRYSPNEKLFF.

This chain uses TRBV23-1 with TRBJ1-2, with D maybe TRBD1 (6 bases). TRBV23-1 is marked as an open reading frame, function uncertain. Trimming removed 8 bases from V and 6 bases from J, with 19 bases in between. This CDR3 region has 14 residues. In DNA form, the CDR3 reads TGCGCCAGCGGAATTTCACAGGGAATCAATGGCTACACCTTC. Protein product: CASGISQGINGYTF.

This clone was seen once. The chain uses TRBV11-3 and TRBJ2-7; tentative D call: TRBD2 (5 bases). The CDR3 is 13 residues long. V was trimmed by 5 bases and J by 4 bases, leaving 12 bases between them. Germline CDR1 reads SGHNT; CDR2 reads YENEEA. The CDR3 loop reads CASSLGGPYEQYF. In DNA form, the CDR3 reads TGTGCCAGCAGCCTCGGAGGACCGTACGAGCAGTACTTC.

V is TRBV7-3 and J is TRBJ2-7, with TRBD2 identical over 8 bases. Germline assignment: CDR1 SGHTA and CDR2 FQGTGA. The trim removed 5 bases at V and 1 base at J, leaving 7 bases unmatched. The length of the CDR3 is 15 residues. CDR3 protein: CASSLVAGTSYEQYF. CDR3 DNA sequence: TGTGCCAGCAGCCTCGTAGCGGGGACATCCTACGAGCAGTACTTC.

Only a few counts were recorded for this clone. DNA of the CDR3: TGTGCCAGTAGTATGCAGGGATTCTCAGGGGCACGCGGTCAGCCCCAGCATTTT. Translated, it gives CASSMQGFSGARGQPQHF. The J gene is TRBJ1-5, the V gene TRBV19; D might be TRBD1 (6 bases). Germline lookup yields CDR1 LNHDA and CDR2 SQIVND (reference sequence). Trimming pared 3 bases from V and 6 bases from J, leaving 24 bases between. The length of the CDR3 is 18 residues.

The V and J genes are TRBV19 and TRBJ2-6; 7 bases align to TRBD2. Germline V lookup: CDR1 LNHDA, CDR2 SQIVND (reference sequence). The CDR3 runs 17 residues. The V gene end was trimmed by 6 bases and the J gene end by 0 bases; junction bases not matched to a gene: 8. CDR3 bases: TGTGCCAGTAGCCCCGGACTAGTCGTCTCTGGGGCCAACGTCCTGACTTTC. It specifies CASSPGLVVSGANVLTF.

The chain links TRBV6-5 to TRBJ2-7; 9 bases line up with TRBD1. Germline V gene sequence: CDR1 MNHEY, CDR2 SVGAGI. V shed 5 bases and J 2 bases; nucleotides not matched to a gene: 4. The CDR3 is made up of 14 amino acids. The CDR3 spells CASSQDRGAYEQYF. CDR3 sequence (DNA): TGTGCCAGCAGTCAGGACAGGGGAGCCTACGAGCAGTACTTC.

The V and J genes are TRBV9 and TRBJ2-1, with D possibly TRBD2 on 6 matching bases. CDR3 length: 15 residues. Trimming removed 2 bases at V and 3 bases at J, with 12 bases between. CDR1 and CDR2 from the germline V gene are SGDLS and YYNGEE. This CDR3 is CASSVGGLNYNEQFF. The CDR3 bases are TGTGCCAGCAGCGTTGGAGGACTAAACTACAATGAGCAGTTCTTC.

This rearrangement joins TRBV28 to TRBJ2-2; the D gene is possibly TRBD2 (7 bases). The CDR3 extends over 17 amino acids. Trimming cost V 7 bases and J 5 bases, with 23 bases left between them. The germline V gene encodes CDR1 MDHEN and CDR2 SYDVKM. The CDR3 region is CASTPRARGAGTGELFF. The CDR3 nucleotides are TGTGCCAGCACCCCGCGCGCTCGGGGGGCTGGGACCGGGGAGCTGTTTTTT.

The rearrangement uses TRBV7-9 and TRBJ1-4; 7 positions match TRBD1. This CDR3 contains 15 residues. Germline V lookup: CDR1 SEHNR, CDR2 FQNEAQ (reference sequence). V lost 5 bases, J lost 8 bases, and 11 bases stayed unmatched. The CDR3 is CASSITGARREKLFF. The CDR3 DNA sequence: TGTGCCAGCAGCATAACAGGGGCCAGAAGGGAAAAACTGTTTTTT.